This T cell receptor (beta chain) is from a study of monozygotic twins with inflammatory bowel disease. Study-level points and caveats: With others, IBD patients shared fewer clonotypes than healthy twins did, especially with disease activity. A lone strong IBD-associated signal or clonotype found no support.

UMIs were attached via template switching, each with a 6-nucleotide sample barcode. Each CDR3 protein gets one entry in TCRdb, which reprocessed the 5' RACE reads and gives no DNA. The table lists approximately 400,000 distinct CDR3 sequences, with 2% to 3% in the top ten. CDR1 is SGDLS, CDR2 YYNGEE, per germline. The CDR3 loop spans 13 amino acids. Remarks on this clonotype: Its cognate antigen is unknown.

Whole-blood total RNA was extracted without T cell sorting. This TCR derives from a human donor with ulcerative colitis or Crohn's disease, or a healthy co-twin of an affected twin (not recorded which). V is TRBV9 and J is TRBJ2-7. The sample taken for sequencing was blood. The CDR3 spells CASSVDDSYEQYF.